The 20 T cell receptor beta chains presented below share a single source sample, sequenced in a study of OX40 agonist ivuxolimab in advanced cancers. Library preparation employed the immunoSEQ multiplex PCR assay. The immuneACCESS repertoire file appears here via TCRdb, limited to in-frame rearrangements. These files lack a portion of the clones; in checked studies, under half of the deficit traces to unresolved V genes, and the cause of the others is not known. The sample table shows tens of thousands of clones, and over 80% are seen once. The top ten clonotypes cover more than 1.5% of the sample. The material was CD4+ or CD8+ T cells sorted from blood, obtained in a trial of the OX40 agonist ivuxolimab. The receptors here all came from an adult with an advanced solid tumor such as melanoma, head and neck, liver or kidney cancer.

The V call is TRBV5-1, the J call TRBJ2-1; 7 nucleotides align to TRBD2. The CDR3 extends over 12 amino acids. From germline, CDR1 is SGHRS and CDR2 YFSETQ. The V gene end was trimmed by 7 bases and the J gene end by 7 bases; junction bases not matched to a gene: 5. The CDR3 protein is CASLGGWNEQFF. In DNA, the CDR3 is TGCGCCAGCTTGGGGGGGTGGAATGAGCAGTTCTTC.

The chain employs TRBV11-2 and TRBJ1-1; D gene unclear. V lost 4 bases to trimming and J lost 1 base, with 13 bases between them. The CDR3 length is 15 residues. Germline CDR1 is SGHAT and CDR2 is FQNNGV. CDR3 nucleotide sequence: TGTGCCAGCAGCTCCAGAGAGAGAGGGAACACTGAAGCTTTCTTT. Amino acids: CASSSRERGNTEAFF.

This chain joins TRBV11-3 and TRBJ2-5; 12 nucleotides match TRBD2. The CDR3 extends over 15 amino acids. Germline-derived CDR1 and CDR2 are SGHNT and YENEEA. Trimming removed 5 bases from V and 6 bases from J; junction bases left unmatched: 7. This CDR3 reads CASSPSSGRAKTQYF. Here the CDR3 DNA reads TGTGCCAGCAGCCCCTCTAGCGGGAGGGCTAAGACCCAGTACTTC.

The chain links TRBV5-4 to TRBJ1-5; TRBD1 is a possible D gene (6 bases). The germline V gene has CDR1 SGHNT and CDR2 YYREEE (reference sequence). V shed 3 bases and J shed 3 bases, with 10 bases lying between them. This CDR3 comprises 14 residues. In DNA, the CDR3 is TGTGCCAGCAGCTCCGACAGGAACAATCAGCCCCAGCATTTT. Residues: CASSSDRNNQPQHF.

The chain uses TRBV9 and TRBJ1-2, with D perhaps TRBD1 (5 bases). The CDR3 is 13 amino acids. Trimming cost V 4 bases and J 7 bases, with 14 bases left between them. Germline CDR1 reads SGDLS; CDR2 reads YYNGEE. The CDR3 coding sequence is TGTGCCAGCAGCCTCCCGGGGGAGACTGGCTACACCTTC. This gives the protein CASSLPGETGYTF.

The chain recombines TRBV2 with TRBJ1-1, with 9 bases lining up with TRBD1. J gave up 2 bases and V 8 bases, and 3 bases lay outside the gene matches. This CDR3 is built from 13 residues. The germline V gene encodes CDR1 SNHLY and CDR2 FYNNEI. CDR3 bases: TGTGCCAGCGGGACAGGGATTAACACTGAAGCTTTCTTT. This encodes CASGTGINTEAFF.

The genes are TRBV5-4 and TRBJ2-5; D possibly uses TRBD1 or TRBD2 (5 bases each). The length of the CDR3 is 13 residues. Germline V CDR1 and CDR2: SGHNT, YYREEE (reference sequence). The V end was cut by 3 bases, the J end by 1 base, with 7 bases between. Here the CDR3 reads CASSSGTQETQYF. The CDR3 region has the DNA TGTGCCAGCAGCTCGGGGACCCAAGAGACCCAGTACTTC.

CDR3 in amino acids: CASSHPTGGANYGYTF. The CDR3, as DNA: TGCGCCAGCAGCCACCCCACAGGGGGCGCAAACTATGGCTACACCTTC. The chain combines TRBV4-1 with TRBJ1-2, with 9 bases that match TRBD1. V trimming: 3 bases; J trimming: 2 bases; junction bases outside the gene matches: 7. Germline loops: CDR1 MGHRA, CDR2 YSYEKL. The CDR3 consists of 16 residues.

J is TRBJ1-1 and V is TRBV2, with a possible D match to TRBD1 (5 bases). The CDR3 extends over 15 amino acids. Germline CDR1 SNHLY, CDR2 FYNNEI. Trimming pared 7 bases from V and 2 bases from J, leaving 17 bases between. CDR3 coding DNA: TGTGCCAGCATCCATCGGGGTGGGGGAAACACTGAAGCTTTCTTT. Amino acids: CASIHRGGGNTEAFF.

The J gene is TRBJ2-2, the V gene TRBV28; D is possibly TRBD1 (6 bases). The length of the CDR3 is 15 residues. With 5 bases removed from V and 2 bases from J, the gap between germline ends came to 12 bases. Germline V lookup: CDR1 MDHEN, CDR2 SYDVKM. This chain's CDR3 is CASSPPTGNTGELFF. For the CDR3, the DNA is TGTGCCAGCAGTCCACCGACAGGAAACACCGGGGAGCTGTTTTTT.

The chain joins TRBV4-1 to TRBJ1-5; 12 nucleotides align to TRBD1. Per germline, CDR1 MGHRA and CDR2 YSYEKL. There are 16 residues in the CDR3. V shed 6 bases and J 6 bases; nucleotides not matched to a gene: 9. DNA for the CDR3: TGCGCCAGCAGTCGGGCCGGGACAGGGGGCGGTCAGCCCCAGCATTTT. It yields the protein CASSRAGTGGGQPQHF.

CDR3 protein: CAIKRSQNTGELFF. For the CDR3, the DNA is TGTGCCATCAAGAGAAGCCAGAACACCGGGGAGCTGTTTTTT. This rearrangement joins TRBV19 to TRBJ2-2; the D is unclear. CDR3 length: 14 residues. Trimming pared 10 bases from V and 1 base from J, leaving 13 bases between. Looked up from germline, CDR1 is LNHDA and CDR2 is SQIVND (reference sequence).

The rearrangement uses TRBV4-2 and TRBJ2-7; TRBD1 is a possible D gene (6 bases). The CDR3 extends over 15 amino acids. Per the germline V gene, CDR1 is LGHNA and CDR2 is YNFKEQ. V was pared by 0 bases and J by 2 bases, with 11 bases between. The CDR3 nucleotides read TGTGCCAGCAGCCAAGATGTCAACAGGGCCTACGAGCAGTACTTC. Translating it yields CASSQDVNRAYEQYF.

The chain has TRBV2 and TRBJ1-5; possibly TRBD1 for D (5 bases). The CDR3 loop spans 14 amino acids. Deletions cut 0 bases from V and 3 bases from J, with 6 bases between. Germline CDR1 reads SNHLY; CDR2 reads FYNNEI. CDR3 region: CASSEATVNQPQHF. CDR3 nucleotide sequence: TGTGCCAGCAGTGAAGCGACAGTCAATCAGCCCCAGCATTTT.

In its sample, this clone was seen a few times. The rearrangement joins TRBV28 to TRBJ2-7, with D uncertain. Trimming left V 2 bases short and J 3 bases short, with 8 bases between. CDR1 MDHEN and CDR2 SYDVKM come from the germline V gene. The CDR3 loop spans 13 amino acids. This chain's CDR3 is CASSLGQNYEQYF. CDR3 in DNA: TGTGCCAGCAGTTTAGGGCAAAACTACGAGCAGTACTTC.

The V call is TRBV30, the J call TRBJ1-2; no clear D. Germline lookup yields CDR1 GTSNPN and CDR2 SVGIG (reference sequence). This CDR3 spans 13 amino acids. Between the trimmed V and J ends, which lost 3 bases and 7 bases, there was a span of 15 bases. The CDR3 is CAWSPTGMGGYTF. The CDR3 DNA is TGTGCCTGGAGCCCAACGGGGATGGGTGGCTACACCTTC.

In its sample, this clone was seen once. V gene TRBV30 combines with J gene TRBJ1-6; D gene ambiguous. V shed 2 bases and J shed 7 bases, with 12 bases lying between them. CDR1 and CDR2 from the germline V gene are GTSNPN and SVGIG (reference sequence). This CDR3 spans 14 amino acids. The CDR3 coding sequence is TGTGCCTGGAGTCCACCCCCGGGGAATTCACCCCTCCACTTT. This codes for CAWSPPPGNSPLHF.

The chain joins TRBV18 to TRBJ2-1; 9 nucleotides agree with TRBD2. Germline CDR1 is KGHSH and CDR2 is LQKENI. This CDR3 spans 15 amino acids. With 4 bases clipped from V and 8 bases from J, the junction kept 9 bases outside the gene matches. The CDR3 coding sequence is TGTGCCAGCTCACAGGCTAGCGGGAACCCCTATGAGCAGTTCTTC. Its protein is CASSQASGNPYEQFF. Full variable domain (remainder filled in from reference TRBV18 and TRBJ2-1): NAGVMQNPRHLVRRRGQEARLRCSPMKGHSHVYWYRQLPEEGLKFMVYLQKENIIDESGMPKERFSAEFPKEGPSILRIQQVVRGDSAAYFCASSQASGNPYEQFFGPGTRLTVL.

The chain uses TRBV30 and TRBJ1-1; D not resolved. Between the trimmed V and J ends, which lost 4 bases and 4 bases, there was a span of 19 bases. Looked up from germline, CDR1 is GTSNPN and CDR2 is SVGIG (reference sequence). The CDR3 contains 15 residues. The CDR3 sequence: CAWNPAGVRGTEAFF. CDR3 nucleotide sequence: TGTGCCTGGAACCCAGCAGGAGTCCGAGGCACTGAAGCTTTCTTT.

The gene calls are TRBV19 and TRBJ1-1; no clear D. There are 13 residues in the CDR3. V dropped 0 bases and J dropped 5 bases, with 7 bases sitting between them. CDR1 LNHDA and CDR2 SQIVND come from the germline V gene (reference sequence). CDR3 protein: CASSIDPITEAFF. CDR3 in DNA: TGTGCCAGTAGTATAGATCCCATAACTGAAGCTTTCTTT. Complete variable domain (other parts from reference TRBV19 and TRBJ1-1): DGGITQSPKYLFRKEGQNVTLSCEQNLNHDAMYWYRQDPGQGLRLIYYSQIVNDFQKGDIAEGYSVSREKKESFPLTVTSAQKNPTAFYLCASSIDPITEAFFGQGTRLTVV.